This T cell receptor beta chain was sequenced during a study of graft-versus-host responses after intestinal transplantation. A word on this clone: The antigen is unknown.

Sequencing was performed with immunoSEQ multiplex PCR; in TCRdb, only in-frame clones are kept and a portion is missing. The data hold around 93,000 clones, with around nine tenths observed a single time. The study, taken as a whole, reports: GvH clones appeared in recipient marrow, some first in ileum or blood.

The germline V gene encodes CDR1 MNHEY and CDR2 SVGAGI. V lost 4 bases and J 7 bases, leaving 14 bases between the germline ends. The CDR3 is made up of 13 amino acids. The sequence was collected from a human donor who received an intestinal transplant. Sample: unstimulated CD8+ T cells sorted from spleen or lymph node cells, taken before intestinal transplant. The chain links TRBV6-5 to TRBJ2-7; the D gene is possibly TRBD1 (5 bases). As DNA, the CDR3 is TGTGCCAGCAGTTCCCGGCAGGGTGTAGAGCAGTACTTC. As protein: CASSSRQGVEQYF.